This is a list of T cell receptor beta chains from one sample in a study of T cell clones after liver transplantation. TCRdb keeps only in-frame clones here, not all; method: immunoSEQ multiplex PCR. Of about 99,000 clones detected, roughly four fifths appear once; the ten largest clones hold approximately 0.93%. The specimen comprised CD4+ T cells from blood, sampled before liver transplant. These receptors were taken from a human donor who received a liver transplant. Each CDR3 is given with its conserved first and last residue. A D gene is named only where the DNA matches it firmly. Size values are once, few and many counts, or a class for expanded clones, and some rows have none.

size	length	V	D	J	CDR3	DNA
.	14	TRBV18	.	TRBJ2-5	CASSPMTTQETQYF	TGTGCCAGCTCACCAATGACTACCCAAGAGACCCAGTACTTC
.	13	TRBV30	TRBD2	TRBJ2-3	CAERELSTDTQYF	TGTGCCGAGCGGGAGCTGAGCACAGATACGCAGTATTTT
.	15	TRBV19	.	TRBJ2-5	CASSIVLASQETQYF	TGTGCCAGTAGTATAGTGTTGGCATCACAAGAGACCCAGTACTTC
.	19	TRBV7-6	.	TRBJ1-6	CASSLASQSRATNNSPLHF	TGTGCCAGCAGCTTAGCGTCTCAGAGCAGGGCGACGAATAATTCACCCCTCCACTTT
.	9	TRBV28	.	TRBJ1-1	CASSPPAFF	TGTGCCAGCAGCCCGCCGGCTTTCTTT
.	15	TRBV7-8	.	TRBJ1-1	CASSLVFQGNTEAFF	TGTGCCAGCAGCTTAGTATTTCAGGGGAACACTGAAGCTTTCTTT
.	14	TRBV28	.	TRBJ1-1	CASSPSGVPLRAFF	TGTGCCAGCAGTCCATCAGGGGTTCCACTGAGGGCTTTCTTT
once	14	TRBV5-4	TRBD1	TRBJ1-1	CASSLGQGVTEAFF	TGTGCCAGCAGCTTGGGACAGGGTGTCACTGAAGCTTTCTTT
.	15	TRBV7-2	.	TRBJ2-3	CASSLNPVVLNTQYF	TGTGCCAGCAGCTTAAATCCAGTAGTTCTAAATACGCAGTATTTT
.	16	TRBV9	.	TRBJ2-3	CASSVGLGTYTDTQYF	TGTGCCAGCAGCGTAGGGCTCGGGACCTACACAGATACGCAGTATTTT
once	15	TRBV18	TRBD2	TRBJ2-1	CASSPPLAGGPGRFF	TGTGCCAGCTCACCACCCCTAGCGGGAGGGCCGGGTAGGTTCTTC
.	15	TRBV7-9	.	TRBJ2-1	CASSYQGSSYNEQFF	TGTGCCAGCAGCTACCAGGGAAGCTCCTACAATGAGCAGTTCTTC
.	15	TRBV15	.	TRBJ2-2	CATSLYSRGTGELFF	TGTGCCACCAGTCTTTACTCCCGGGGGACCGGGGAGCTGTTTTTT
.	15	TRBV5-1	.	TRBJ1-2	CASSLGLTVPYGYTF	TGCGCCAGCAGCTTGGGATTGACAGTGCCCTATGGCTACACCTTC
.	15	TRBV6-6	TRBD2	TRBJ2-3	CASSHGRGGIDTQYF	TGTGCCAGCAGCCACGGGCGGGGGGGCATAGATACGCAGTATTTT
.	14	TRBV7-3	.	TRBJ2-7	CASSLDARVGEQYF	TGTGCCAGCAGCTTAGATGCCCGGGTGGGTGAGCAGTACTTC
.	14	TRBV7-9	.	TRBJ2-1	CASSLGVPYNEQFF	TGTGCCAGCAGCTTAGGAGTACCCTACAATGAGCAGTTCTTC
.	12	TRBV9	.	TRBJ2-7	CASGKGSYEQYF	TGTGCCAGCGGAAAAGGGTCCTACGAGCAGTACTTC
few	15	TRBV11-2	.	TRBJ1-5	CASSLASGTNQPQHF	TGTGCCAGCAGCTTAGCCTCAGGTACCAATCAGCCCCAGCATTTT
.	11	TRBV7-8	.	TRBJ1-1	CASSPGVEAFF	TGTGCCAGCAGCCCCGGGGTTGAAGCTTTCTTT
.	14	TRBV6-5	.	TRBJ2-2	CASRRGSNTGELFF	TGTGCCAGCAGGAGGGGATCGAACACCGGGGAGCTGTTTTTT
.	15	TRBV5-1	.	TRBJ2-7	CASTTSGDGGREQYF	TGCGCCAGCACCACCTCAGGGGATGGAGGGCGCGAGCAGTACTTC
.	14	TRBV7-2	TRBD1	TRBJ2-5	CASSFGQGAETQYF	TGTGCCAGCAGCTTCGGACAGGGGGCAGAGACCCAGTACTTC
.	14	TRBV7-2	TRBD2	TRBJ2-2	CASSPSGGLEQLFF	TGTGCCAGCAGCCCGAGCGGGGGACTAGAACAGTTGTTTTTT
.	14	TRBV2	.	TRBJ2-2	CASSEQGSTGELFF	TGTGCCAGCAGTGAACAGGGTAGCACCGGGGAGCTGTTTTTT
.	15	TRBV2	.	TRBJ2-2	CASSAKRWDTGELFF	TGTGCCAGCAGTGCGAAACGGTGGGACACCGGGGAGCTGTTTTTT
once	14	TRBV28	.	TRBJ1-2	CASSFNGRTYGYTF	TGTGCCAGCAGTTTTAATGGCAGGACCTATGGCTACACCTTC